A selection of T cell receptor beta chains follows, all from one sample in a study of OX40 agonist ivuxolimab in advanced cancers. Profiling relied on immunoSEQ multiplex PCR, and the TCRdb table lists in-frame clones only, not all of them. The sample has about 58,000 clones; roughly three quarters are singletons. The material was CD4+ or CD8+ T cells sorted from blood, obtained in a trial of the OX40 agonist ivuxolimab. The receptor set was obtained from an adult with an advanced solid tumor such as melanoma, head and neck, liver or kidney cancer. Each CDR3 is given without its conserved first and last residue. Fields, in order: clone size, V gene, J gene, CDR3 protein. Size is stated for part of the rows, as once, few or many counts, or as a class when the clone is expanded.

size: once
V: TRBV5-1
J: TRBJ2-1
CDR3: ASTRLAGGNYNEQF

size: -
V: TRBV4-1
J: TRBJ2-7
CDR3: ASSQITSGDSGQY

size: few
V: TRBV7-6
J: TRBJ2-3
CDR3: ASSLLAGAADTQY

size: -
V: TRBV19
J: TRBJ2-7
CDR3: ASSMGGGFSTYEQY

size: -
V: TRBV13
J: TRBJ1-1
CDR3: ASKQGLNTEAF

size: -
V: TRBV10-3
J: TRBJ1-1
CDR3: AIRREGGVTEAF

size: -
V: TRBV6-1
J: TRBJ1-1
CDR3: ASRTANTEAF

size: -
V: TRBV28
J: TRBJ1-5
CDR3: ASSLGGQDQPQH

size: -
V: TRBV10-3
J: TRBJ1-1
CDR3: AISPGQGYAF

size: -
V: TRBV6-1
J: TRBJ1-6
CDR3: ASSVLGGLGNSPLH

size: -
V: TRBV6-1
J: TRBJ1-6
CDR3: ASRGQLQNSPLH

size: -
V: TRBV19
J: TRBJ2-7
CDR3: ASSPEGSSYEQY

size: -
V: TRBV11-2
J: TRBJ1-1
CDR3: ASTHAGTGGRTEAF

size: -
V: TRBV7-9
J: TRBJ2-7
CDR3: ASSGDRGYEQY

size: -
V: TRBV6-4
J: TRBJ2-1
CDR3: ASSDASVGLNEQF

size: few
V: TRBV21-1
J: TRBJ1-5
CDR3: ASIRIIPEQVRNQPQH

size: -
V: TRBV6-5
J: TRBJ2-7
CDR3: ASSYKRENYEQY

size: -
V: TRBV19
J: TRBJ1-2
CDR3: ASSRPGQGGYGYT

size: -
V: TRBV15
J: TRBJ2-5
CDR3: ATSIRLARETQY

size: -
V: TRBV5-1
J: TRBJ1-1
CDR3: ASSAGHTEAF

size: -
V: TRBV7-9
J: TRBJ2-1
CDR3: ASSLVTGAGEQF

size: -
V: TRBV6-5
J: TRBJ2-7
CDR3: ASSLGHGKSQY

size: -
V: TRBV5-1
J: TRBJ2-2
CDR3: ASSGHEAGDLNTGELF

size: -
V: TRBV7-3
J: TRBJ2-7
CDR3: ASSLSGTLSATVY

size: -
V: TRBV21-1
J: TRBJ2-1
CDR3: ASSKYTGNSNPSGEQF

size: once
V: TRBV4-2
J: TRBJ2-7
CDR3: ASSQAPGRGIFTREQY

size: medium-sized
V: TRBV7-9
J: TRBJ1-4
CDR3: ASSLELIGKLF

size: once
V: TRBV6-6
J: TRBJ2-1
CDR3: ASTLSGRDYNEQF

size: -
V: TRBV7-3
J: TRBJ2-2
CDR3: ASSLNPTGELF

size: -
V: TRBV29-1
J: TRBJ1-5
CDR3: SVEDQGSRH

size: -
V: TRBV7-8
J: TRBJ2-3
CDR3: ASSSRINLDTQY

size: -
V: TRBV6-5
J: TRBJ1-2
CDR3: ASRLSDRVLGYT

size: -
V: TRBV7-9
J: TRBJ2-1
CDR3: ASSPPSSYNEQF

size: -
V: TRBV11-3
J: TRBJ2-1
CDR3: ASTWGRDAEQF

size: -
V: TRBV6-6
J: TRBJ2-7
CDR3: ASSYNEQY

size: -
V: TRBV6-5
J: TRBJ1-3
CDR3: ASSYSSGYPGNTIY

size: few
V: TRBV19
J: TRBJ2-7
CDR3: ASSMSGQGATYEQY

size: -
V: TRBV29-1
J: TRBJ2-1
CDR3: SQTGYNEQF

size: -
V: TRBV27
J: TRBJ2-1
CDR3: ASTRFAGTGVGSYNEQF

size: -
V: TRBV5-4
J: TRBJ2-7
CDR3: ASSLWGRGTSYEQY

size: -
V: TRBV6-5
J: TRBJ1-6
CDR3: ASNTGQGNSPLH

size: -
V: TRBV7-7
J: TRBJ2-7
CDR3: ASSLGTSGNEQY

size: few
V: TRBV11-2
J: TRBJ1-2
CDR3: ASSPEQAGYFGYT